A single sample gave rise to the 2 T cell receptor beta chains below, sequenced in a study of T cell repertoires in cytomegalovirus infection. These TCRs are of unknown antigen specificity. TCRdb recomputed calls from the reads with MiXCR, one row per CDR3 protein. The repertoire holds hundreds of thousands of distinct CDR3 sequences, with roughly 30% as singletons. The material sequenced was cultured CD8+ T cells from PBMCs, taken from culture after CMV antigen stimulation. Every receptor here comes from a human donor in good health (CMV status not recorded). Some clones in this sample may be carry-over from other donors' samples.

As concerns this clonotype: One base away lies a much larger clone, so this may be a sequencing read error. This chain connects TRBV12-3 or TRBV12-4 to TRBJ1-2; 10 bases agree with TRBD1. V lost 6 bases, J lost 10 bases, and 20 bases stayed unmatched. CDR3 length: 17 residues. The CDR3 protein is CASSPSGTGELIGDYTF. The CDR3 DNA reads as TGTGCCAGCAGCCCGTCCGGGACAGGGGAACTAATTGGTGACTACACCTTC.

This clonotype was seen a handful of times. The chain couples TRBV6-5 to TRBJ1-1; unclear D gene. With 0 bases removed from V and 7 bases from J, the gap between germline ends came to 9 bases. There are 13 residues in the CDR3. Looked up from germline, CDR1 is MNHEY and CDR2 is SVGAGI. DNA of the CDR3: TGTGCCAGCAGTTACTCGGCAGGAATTGAAGCTTTCTTT. The encoded protein is CASSYSAGIEAFF.